The clone carrying this TCR beta chain was counted ten times or more. Its antigen is undetermined. It was from 2 million PBMCs stored at -80 C that the unsorted libraries were obtained. A 10-nucleotide random UMI tagged transcripts in template-switch 5'RACE cDNA synthesis. TCRdb passed the 5' RACE reads through MiXCR, listing each CDR3 protein once. This table has 50,000 to 65,000 distinct CDR3 sequences, around 4% appearing once. The sample originates from a study of neurological immune-mediated disorders. Study background: There were 34 multiple sclerosis patients. Of these, around 31 had relapsing-remitting MS and 3 had secondary progressive MS.

Study-level points and caveats: Sharing of CDR3 amino acid sequences among expanded clones across subjects was absent, suggesting private repertoires in all groups.

The germline V and J ends were trimmed by 1 base and 3 bases, with 13 bases remaining between them. CDR3 length equals 15 residues. Germline assignment: CDR1 MGHRA and CDR2 YSYEKL. This clonotype was obtained from a man aged 25-45 years with multiple sclerosis. The chain employs TRBV4-1 and TRBJ2-7; D is uncertain. Material: PBMCs. The CDR3 reads CASSQVTSGLYEQYF. In nucleotides, the CDR3 is TGCGCCAGCAGCCAAGTTACGTCAGGCCTCTACGAGCAGTACTTC.